Below are 26 T cell receptor beta chains sequenced from a single sample in a study of CD8+ T cells in alopecia areata. Treatment defined: oral pan-JAK inhibitor, 5-10 mg twice daily. RNA, once extracted, was reverse transcribed into cDNA for use as the sequencing template. Here immunoSEQ multiplex PCR was the method, and the copy in TCRdb shows in-frame clones only, minus some. The table includes 150,000 to 200,000 clones, less than 65% detected once. The specimen was CD4+ T cells sorted from blood, collected at week 24, from a patient treated with tofacitinib. These receptors all stem from a human donor with alopecia areata.

V usage is TRBV7-6 and J usage is TRBJ1-6; D is uncertain. The V end was cut by 1 base, the J end by 11 bases, with 9 bases between. Germline V gene sequence: CDR1 SGHVS, CDR2 FNYEAQ. This CDR3 comprises 13 residues. CDR3 DNA: TGTGCCAGCAGCTTAGATGCCAAAACACCCCTCCACTTT. This gives the protein CASSLDAKTPLHF.

This chain connects TRBV30 to TRBJ1-2; D remains unclear. The CDR3 is made up of 14 amino acids. Germline CDR1 reads GTSNPN; CDR2 reads SVGIG (reference sequence). V lost 1 base and J 3 bases, leaving 12 bases between the germline ends. In nucleotides, the CDR3 is TGTGCCTGGAGTGCTCGGGTGTCCGACTATGGCTACACCTTC. Its protein product is CAWSARVSDYGYTF. Full variable domain (missing parts from reference TRBV30 and TRBJ1-2): SQTIHQWPATLVQPVGSPLSLECTVEGTSNPNLYWYRQAAGRGLQLLFYSVGIGQISSEVPQNLSASRPQDRQFILSSKKLLLSDSGFYLCAWSARVSDYGYTFGSGTRLTVV.

This rearrangement joins TRBV15 to TRBJ2-7; possible D gene TRBD1, 6 bases. V was clipped by 0 bases and J by 5 bases, with 14 bases between them. CDR3 length: 15 residues. The germline V gene has CDR1 LNHNV and CDR2 YYDKDF (reference sequence). The CDR3 spells CATSRDMKQGHEQYF. The CDR3 DNA sequence: TGTGCCACCAGCAGAGATATGAAACAGGGCCACGAGCAGTACTTC.

The chain joins TRBV6-6 to TRBJ1-1, with 7 bases that match TRBD1. Per germline, CDR1 MNHNY and CDR2 SVGAGI (reference sequence). This CDR3 has 12 amino acids. Trimming at V came to 5 bases and at J to 7 bases, leaving 4 bases not matched to a gene. The CDR3 nucleotides read TGTGCCAGCAGTCCTGCAGGGGGTGAAGCTTTCTTT. Protein: CASSPAGGEAFF.

This clone is medium-sized in the sample. This sequence joins TRBV14 and TRBJ1-2; D possibly corresponds to TRBD1 (5 bases). The V end was cut by 1 base, the J end by 8 bases, with 11 bases between. Germline-derived CDR1 and CDR2 are SGHDN and FVKESK. The length of the CDR3 is 13 residues. CDR3 sequence reads: CASSQVEWGGYTF. CDR3 DNA sequence: TGTGCCAGCAGCCAAGTGGAGTGGGGCGGCTACACCTTC.

CDR3 amino acids: CASGLAAYGYTF. In DNA, the CDR3 is TGTGCTAGTGGTTTGGCGGCCTATGGCTACACCTTC. The chain joins TRBV12-5 to TRBJ1-2, with no clear D. The CDR3 runs to 12 residues. Looked up from germline, CDR1 is LGHNT and CDR2 is FRNRAP. Trimming removed 1 base from V and 4 bases from J, with 4 bases in between.

J is TRBJ1-1 and V is TRBV30, with D unresolved. V gave up 3 bases and J gave up 3 bases, with 11 bases separating them. The CDR3 totals 13 residues. Germline V gives CDR1 GTSNPN, CDR2 SVGIG (reference sequence). The CDR3 sequence is CAWRGAYHTEAFF. The DNA for the CDR3 is TGTGCCTGGAGGGGAGCTTACCACACTGAAGCTTTCTTT.

CDR3: CASSEGQLYEQYF. In DNA, the CDR3 is TGCGCCAGCAGCGAGGGACAGCTATACGAGCAGTACTTC. J is TRBJ2-7 and V is TRBV5-1, with 7 bases fitting TRBD1. The ends lost 4 bases at V and 4 bases at J; junction bases unmatched: 5. This CDR3 is built from 13 residues. Looked up from germline, CDR1 is SGHRS and CDR2 is YFSETQ.

The chain carries TRBV30 and TRBJ2-6; possible D gene TRBD1, 6 bases. This CDR3 contains 18 residues. CDR1 and CDR2 from the germline V gene are GTSNPN and SVGIG (reference sequence). V was pared by 2 bases and J by 0 bases, with 17 bases between. This CDR3 reads CAWSRPGVSLSGANVLTF. CDR3 coding DNA: TGTGCCTGGAGTAGACCAGGGGTATCACTCTCTGGGGCCAACGTCCTGACTTTC.

The chain recombines TRBV5-1 with TRBJ1-1; 9 bases match TRBD1. CDR3 length: 14 residues. Germline CDR1 reads SGHRS; CDR2 reads YFSETQ. Trimming took 3 bases from V and 6 from J; bases not matched to a gene: 6. This CDR3 reads CASSWDRDASEAFF. Here the CDR3 DNA reads TGCGCCAGCAGCTGGGACAGGGACGCCTCTGAAGCTTTCTTT.

The genes are TRBV6-1 and TRBJ1-6, with D possibly being TRBD1 (6 bases). Germline-derived CDR1 and CDR2 are MNHNS and SASEGT. V was clipped by 6 bases and J by 13 bases, with 16 bases between them. The CDR3 contains 13 residues. CDR3 residues: CASRTTETGPLHF. CDR3 nucleotides: TGTGCCAGCAGAACGACAGAAACAGGGCCCCTCCACTTT.

The table lists this clone with a few counts. In nucleotides, the CDR3 is TGTGCCAGCAGCCCCCGGGTGCGAGAGCGGGGGGGTTTCACAGATACGCAGTATTTT. This translates into CASSPRVRERGGFTDTQYF. V is TRBV5-6 and J is TRBJ2-3; 10 bases fit TRBD2. The CDR3 extends over 19 amino acids. Germline values: CDR1 SGHDT, CDR2 YYEEEE. Trimming cost V 4 bases and J 2 bases; bases outside gene matches: 16.

The chain employs TRBV30 and TRBJ2-7, with 8 nucleotides matching TRBD2. The length of the CDR3 is 13 residues. From germline, CDR1 is GTSNPN and CDR2 SVGIG (reference sequence). The V segment lost 1 base and the J segment 4 bases; nucleotides outside the gene matches: 3. The CDR3 DNA sequence: TGTGCCTGGAGTGGCGGGGGGTGGTACGAGCAGTACTTC. This translates into CAWSGGGWYEQYF.

The chain joins TRBV30 to TRBJ2-3; tentatively, D is TRBD1 (5 bases). CDR1 is GTSNPN, CDR2 SVGIG, per germline (reference sequence). This CDR3 comprises 13 residues. V gave up 3 bases and J gave up 5 bases, with 12 bases separating them. CDR3 sequence reads: CAWRFQGLDTQYF. As DNA, the CDR3 is TGTGCCTGGAGATTCCAGGGTCTAGATACGCAGTATTTT.

The chain is built from TRBV2 and TRBJ1-2, with D perhaps TRBD1 (6 bases). Trimming shortened V by 6 bases and J by 4 bases, and 12 bases separated the two germline ends. The germline CDR1 and CDR2 sequences are SNHLY and FYNNEI. The CDR3 runs to 13 residues. The CDR3 region has the DNA TGTGCCAGCAGGGATACAGGGAGCTATGGCTACACCTTC. The encoded protein is CASRDTGSYGYTF.

The chain has TRBV29-1 and TRBJ1-2; no firm D call. Germline V gene lookup returns CDR1 SQVTM and CDR2 ANQGSEA. Trimming cost V 7 bases and J 2 bases, with 14 bases left between them. The CDR3 runs 13 residues. The CDR3: CSGVLGPNYGYTF. The CDR3, as DNA: TGCAGCGGCGTACTCGGGCCGAACTATGGCTACACCTTC.

The chain uses TRBV15 and TRBJ2-4; possibly TRBD2 for D (5 bases). This CDR3 spans 16 amino acids. Germline CDR1 is LNHNV and CDR2 is YYDKDF (reference sequence). The V end was cut by 0 bases, the J end by 0 bases, with 9 bases between. The CDR3 loop reads CATSRDGGLAKNIQYF. CDR3 sequence (DNA): TGTGCCACCAGCAGAGATGGAGGACTAGCCAAAAACATTCAGTACTTC.

This chain links TRBV2 with TRBJ2-3; tentatively, D is TRBD2 (5 bases). V was shortened by 7 bases and J by 0 bases, with 11 bases between the two germline ends. Germline loops: CDR1 SNHLY, CDR2 FYNNEI. The CDR3 length is 14 residues. CDR3 amino acids: CASNRADSTDTQYF. In nucleotides, the CDR3 is TGTGCCAGCAATCGAGCGGACAGCACAGATACGCAGTATTTT.

This sequence joins TRBV27 and TRBJ1-6, with D possibly matching TRBD1 (6 bases). V lost 5 bases and J lost 10, with 12 bases in between. This CDR3 region has 13 residues. Germline assignment: CDR1 MNHEY and CDR2 SMNVEV (reference sequence). In nucleotides, the CDR3 is TGTGCCAGCAGTCTGACAGGACTGTCACCCCTCCACTTT. Its protein product is CASSLTGLSPLHF.

The CDR3 nucleotides read TGCAGCGTTGTCTTTGTGGGGGCTGAAGCTTTCTTT. Translated: CSVVFVGAEAFF. The V gene is TRBV29-1, the J gene TRBJ1-1, with D possibly TRBD1 on 5 matching bases. The CDR3 extends over 12 amino acids. V was trimmed by 4 bases and J by 6 bases, leaving 12 bases between them. The germline V gene has CDR1 SQVTM and CDR2 ANQGSEA.

The chain is built from TRBV4-1 and TRBJ2-3, with 9 bases matching TRBD2. The CDR3 has 16 residues. J was trimmed by 2 bases and V by 1 base; bases with no gene match: 4. CDR1 MGHRA and CDR2 YSYEKL come from the germline V gene. Here the CDR3 DNA reads TGCGCCAGCAGCCAAGTGCGGGGGGGCGTCACAGATACGCAGTATTTT. Amino acids: CASSQVRGGVTDTQYF.

The chain carries TRBV29-1 and TRBJ2-7; no firm D call. The CDR3 is made up of 16 amino acids. The V and J ends lost 5 bases and 2 bases respectively, with 22 bases between them. Germline V lookup: CDR1 SQVTM, CDR2 ANQGSEA. DNA of the CDR3: TGCAGCGTTACCCAACCGAGGCCCGAATCCCCCTACGAGCAGTACTTC. Protein product: CSVTQPRPESPYEQYF.

The chain uses TRBV29-1 and TRBJ2-4, with D hard to call. Trimming shortened V by 5 bases and J by 0 bases, and 5 bases separated the two germline ends. The germline CDR1 and CDR2 sequences are SQVTM and ANQGSEA. The CDR3 runs 12 residues. CDR3 nucleotide sequence: TGCAGCGTTCTACTAGCCAAAAACATTCAGTACTTC. Translation gives CSVLLAKNIQYF.

The chain carries TRBV29-1 and TRBJ2-7; D is unresolved. In germline, CDR1 is SQVTM, CDR2 ANQGSEA. Trimming cost V 4 bases and J 1 base, with 5 bases left between them. The CDR3 consists of 11 residues. CDR3 in DNA: TGCAGCGTTGCCGATTCCTACGAGCAGTACTTC. Its translation is CSVADSYEQYF.

The V call is TRBV29-1, the J call TRBJ1-1; D not resolved. In germline, CDR1 is SQVTM, CDR2 ANQGSEA. V lost 1 base, J lost 9 bases, and 6 bases lay in between. CDR3 size: 10 residues. The CDR3 DNA reads TGCAGCGTTGAAGGCCTCAAAGCTTTCTTT. This translates into CSVEGLKAFF.

This clone has just one count. V gene TRBV30 combines with J gene TRBJ2-1; D is perhaps TRBD2 (6 bases). With 0 bases removed from V and 5 bases from J, the gap between germline ends came to 14 bases. CDR3 length equals 15 residues. CDR1 is GTSNPN and CDR2 is SVGIG in the germline V gene (reference sequence). CDR3 DNA sequence: TGTGCCTGGAGTGTACGGATTAGCGGAGACAATGAGCAGTTCTTC. This translates into CAWSVRISGDNEQFF.